This T cell receptor (beta chain) was identified during a study of CD8 T cells in Susac syndrome. The RNA, about 0.5 to 1 ug, was put through reverse transcription using random hexamers. TCRdb re-called the immunoSEQ multiplex PCR reads with MiXCR, one entry per CDR3 protein. The sample contains about 210,000 distinct CDR3 sequences, around 95% of which appear only once. High-throughput TCR beta sequencing covered peripheral CD8+ and CD4+ T cells. Relapsing-remitting disease, either stable or active, was present in the multiple sclerosis controls, who were treatment-naive patients. This CDR3 contains 11 residues. V was pared by 3 bases and J by 13 bases, with 10 bases between. CDR1 is GTSNPN and CDR2 is SVGIG in the germline V gene (reference sequence).

The sequence derives from a human donor with multiple sclerosis. What was sequenced was CD4+ T cells from PBMCs. The chain employs TRBV30 and TRBJ1-6; D is ambiguous. CDR3 loop: CAWSGEYPLHF. The CDR3 nucleotides read TGTGCCTGGAGCGGGGAGTACCCCCTCCACTTT.